This T cell receptor (beta chain) was found in a study of T-cell memory formation after mild COVID-19. Study-wide results and caveats: Several responding clones turned up in pre-infection memory, indicating that cross-reactive memory may have taken part. Clones that contracted clustered mainly in CM and EM if CD4+ and in EMRA if CD8+. Day 37-peaking second-wave clones had unconfirmed SARS-CoV-2 specificity.

V was clipped by 0 bases and J by 8 bases, with 13 bases between them. Looked up from germline, CDR1 is SQVTM and CDR2 is ANQGSEA. CDR3 length: 13 residues. To note about this clonotype: Its antigen is as yet unknown.

5'RACE, which relied on constant-segment primers, yielded TCR alpha and TCR beta cDNA libraries carrying sample barcodes and UMIs. TCRdb used MiXCR to reprocess the 5' RACE reads, holding one entry per CDR3 protein. Here the sample spans 310,000 or so distinct CDR3 sequences, about 15% being singletons. The sequencing sample was made of PBMCs or a T cell subset sorted from them (not recorded which). The source of this sequence is a man between 18 and 29 years old who had mild COVID-19 (a few samples of this study predate the infection). Cell type and time point are not known. This sequence joins TRBV29-1 and TRBJ1-2, with D possibly TRBD1 on 5 matching bases. Here the CDR3 reads CSVEDRQGWGYTF. The CDR3 nucleotides are TGCAGCGTTGAAGATCGCCAGGGCTGGGGCTACACCTTC.